This is a list of T cell receptor beta chains from one sample in a study of cytomegalovirus exposure and HLA in healthy donors. Clones were read by immunoSEQ multiplex PCR, and TCRdb kept only the in-frame ones, dropping some. The sample consists of 86,000 or so clones, about 76% of them appearing once. Material: PBMCs. The source is a woman aged 40 to 55 in good health and CMV-seropositive. CDR3s include the opening cysteine and the closing phenylalanine or tryptophan. The D gene is left open where the match is weak. A clone size is listed for some rows: how often the clone was seen (once, few, many), or a class if it is expanded.

>TRBV28|.|TRBJ1-5|TRBD1
TGTGCCAGCAGGACCGGGACAGCCGGCCAGCCCCAGCATTTT
CASRTGTAGQPQHF
>TRBV28|.|TRBJ1-2|TRBD1
TGTGCCAGCACCCTCAGTCCCACAGGGGCCTATGGCTACACCTTC
CASTLSPTGAYGYTF
>TRBV7-9|.|TRBJ2-3|TRBD2
TGTGCCAGCAGTTCCGGGACTAGCGGCTCCGTTGATACGCAGTATTTT
CASSSGTSGSVDTQYF
>TRBV27|.|TRBJ2-7|.
TGTGCCAGCAGGTACGCCTACGAGCAGTACTTC
CASRYAYEQYF
>TRBV5-1|.|TRBJ2-7|.
TGCGCCAGCAGCCTTAACTACGAGCAGTACTTC
CASSLNYEQYF
>TRBV6-5|.|TRBJ2-7|.
TGTGCCAGCAGTTACTCCCAGGCAGCCTCCTCCTACGAGCAGTACTTC
CASSYSQAASSYEQYF
>TRBV6-5|.|TRBJ2-7|TRBD1
TGTGCCAGCAGTCTATTTGGGGACAGGGGGCGCGAGCAGTACTTC
CASSLFGDRGREQYF
>TRBV28|.|TRBJ1-2|.
TGTGCCAGCAGTTTAGGGGGGAGTGGTAACTATGGCTACACCTTC
CASSLGGSGNYGYTF
>TRBV5-6|few|TRBJ1-4|.
TGTGCCAGCAGCTTGGTGGGGGACTCAACTAATGAAAAACTGTTTTTT
CASSLVGDSTNEKLFF
>TRBV19|once|TRBJ1-1|.
TGTGCCAGTAGTTTGAGGGGGTTCATGAACACTGAAGCTTTCTTT
CASSLRGFMNTEAFF
>TRBV9|once|TRBJ1-2|TRBD1
TGTGCCAGCAGCGCCGGGACAGGGGATATCGGTGGCTACACCTTC
CASSAGTGDIGGYTF
>TRBV7-9|few|TRBJ2-6|.
TGTGCCAGCAGTCCCCAGGCCTCTGGGGCCAACGTCCTGACTTTC
CASSPQASGANVLTF
>TRBV9|.|TRBJ1-2|.
TGTGCCAGCAGCGTAGGGGCCAGGGCGTATGGCTACACCTTC
CASSVGARAYGYTF
>TRBV19|.|TRBJ1-2|.
TGTGCCAGTAGTCTCGTTCACAGGGCTGACTATGGCTACACCTTC
CASSLVHRADYGYTF
>TRBV6-5|.|TRBJ1-4|TRBD1
TGTGCCAGCAGTTACTCCTTAACGGGACAGGCTCAAAAACTGTTTTTT
CASSYSLTGQAQKLFF
>TRBV5-6|few|TRBJ2-7|TRBD1
TGTGCCAGCAGCCGGGACAGGGGCCCCTACGAGCAGTACTTC
CASSRDRGPYEQYF
>TRBV11-1|.|TRBJ2-7|.
TGTGCCAGCAGCTCGTCCGGGGGCTACGAGCAGTACTTC
CASSSSGGYEQYF
>TRBV25-1|.|TRBJ2-2|TRBD1
TGTGCCAGCAGTGAGGGGACAGATAACACCGGGGAGCTGTTTTTT
CASSEGTDNTGELFF
>TRBV30|.|TRBJ2-5|.
TGTGCCTGGAGTCGAGGGGGGGTGGAGACCCAGTACTTC
CAWSRGGVETQYF
>TRBV27|.|TRBJ2-7|TRBD2
TGTGCCAGCAGTTTAACTGGGGGGCGGGAGGAAAACGAGCAGTACTTC
CASSLTGGREENEQYF
>TRBV25-1|.|TRBJ2-3|.
TGTGCCAGCAGACAGGGCGGCAGCACAGATACGCAGTATTTT
CASRQGGSTDTQYF
>TRBV27|.|TRBJ1-2|.
TGTGCCAGCAGTTTTGGGGGCCCTTCGGATGGCTACACCTTC
CASSFGGPSDGYTF
>TRBV2|.|TRBJ2-3|.
TGTGCCAGCAGTGGGCTGAGCACAGATACGCAGTATTTT
CASSGLSTDTQYF
>TRBV19|.|TRBJ1-2|.
TGTGCCAGTACCCAGGTTTTGACCCAGGGTGGTGGGAATGGCTACACCTTC
CASTQVLTQGGGNGYTF
>TRBV19|few|TRBJ1-5|TRBD1
TGTGCCAGTAAACCGGGACAGGGGTTCCAGCCCCAGCATTTT
CASKPGQGFQPQHF
>TRBV19|few|TRBJ1-5|.
TGTGCCAGTAGTCCGTCAGAGCGGCCCCAGCATTTT
CASSPSERPQHF
>TRBV29-1|.|TRBJ2-4|TRBD2
TGCAGCGTTGAAGGGAGTGCTACTAGCGGGAGGCCGGCCAAAAACATTCAGTACTTC
CSVEGSATSGRPAKNIQYF
>TRBV4-1|.|TRBJ2-1|TRBD2
TGCGCCAGCAGCCAAGAGGACTATGGGTCGGGGGGGACCTACAATGAGCAGTTCTTC
CASSQEDYGSGGTYNEQFF
>TRBV15|.|TRBJ1-2|TRBD1
TGTGCCACCAGCGGGGGAGACAGGGCACAGGGCTACACCTTC
CATSGGDRAQGYTF
>TRBV19|few|TRBJ1-1|.
TGTGCCAGTGGCCACGGGGGAGTGAACACTGAAGCTTTCTTT
CASGHGGVNTEAFF
>TRBV7-8|.|TRBJ2-1|.
TGTGCCAGCAGCCCCTGGGGGGACAATGAGCAGTTCTTC
CASSPWGDNEQFF
>TRBV19|.|TRBJ1-5|TRBD1
TGTGCCAGTACTCTCGGTTGGGGACAGGGAGAAAGAAAGCCCCAGCATTTT
CASTLGWGQGERKPQHF
>TRBV7-2|.|TRBJ1-4|.
TGTGCCAGCAGCTTAGGAATTTCGGATGAAAAACTGTTTTTT
CASSLGISDEKLFF
>TRBV4-1|many|TRBJ2-3|TRBD2
TGCGCCAGCATAGCGGGAGGTGACACAGATACGCAGTATTTT
CASIAGGDTDTQYF
>TRBV27|few|TRBJ2-6|TRBD2
TGTGCCAGCAGTCCCTTAGGAGCGGGAGCAGGAGGGGCCAACGTCCTGACTTTC
CASSPLGAGAGGANVLTF
>TRBV4-3|few|TRBJ2-1|TRBD2
TGCGCCAGCAGCCAAGCGGGAGGGGGCTCCTACAATGAGCAGTTCTTC
CASSQAGGGSYNEQFF
>TRBV5-6|.|TRBJ1-6|.
TGTGCCAGCAGAGGACAGCGGGATAGCTCCTATAATTCACCCCTCCACTTT
CASRGQRDSSYNSPLHF
>TRBV30|.|TRBJ1-2|.
TGTGCCTGGGACCCCATACAGGGAATAAGATATGGCTACACCTTC
CAWDPIQGIRYGYTF
>TRBV28|.|TRBJ1-5|.
TGTGCCATTACGGCAGGTTCGATAGAGTCTCAGCCCCAGCATTTT
CAITAGSIESQPQHF
>TRBV6-6|.|TRBJ2-2|TRBD2
TGTGCCAGCAGTTTGACTAGCGGAGTGAACACCGGGGAGCTGTTTTTT
CASSLTSGVNTGELFF